The sequence of this T cell receptor beta chain was determined in a study of cytomegalovirus exposure and HLA in healthy donors. In the study overall: Some 180 million T cells yielded around 120 million unique TCR beta sequences in earlier analysis. General study results and limits: In a later analysis, common viral pathogens appeared linked to several of the most significant clusters. A few of the chains that were CMV-associated were confirmed in vitro to be specific for CMV antigens. Follow-up analysis found HLA locus-dependent TCR association rates, highest for DRB1 and lowest for HLA-C.

This clone has a single count. The antigen is unknown. V was pared by 3 bases and J by 7 bases, with 4 bases of the junction left unmatched. The germline CDR1 and CDR2 sequences are SGDLS and YYNGEE. The CDR3 totals 14 residues. In the PCR, 60 Vbeta and 13 Jbeta primers were used. Clones were sequenced by immunoSEQ multiplex PCR, and TCRdb holds only the in-frame ones, with some missing. The data contain approximately 160,000 clones, 65% to 90% of them singletons. Sequencing used PBMCs. The sequence came from a human donor in good health. V is TRBV9 and J is TRBJ1-4, with 9 bases matching TRBD1. The chain's CDR3 is CASSAGTGPEKLFF. In DNA form, the CDR3 reads TGTGCCAGCAGCGCCGGGACAGGGCCTGAAAAACTGTTTTTT.